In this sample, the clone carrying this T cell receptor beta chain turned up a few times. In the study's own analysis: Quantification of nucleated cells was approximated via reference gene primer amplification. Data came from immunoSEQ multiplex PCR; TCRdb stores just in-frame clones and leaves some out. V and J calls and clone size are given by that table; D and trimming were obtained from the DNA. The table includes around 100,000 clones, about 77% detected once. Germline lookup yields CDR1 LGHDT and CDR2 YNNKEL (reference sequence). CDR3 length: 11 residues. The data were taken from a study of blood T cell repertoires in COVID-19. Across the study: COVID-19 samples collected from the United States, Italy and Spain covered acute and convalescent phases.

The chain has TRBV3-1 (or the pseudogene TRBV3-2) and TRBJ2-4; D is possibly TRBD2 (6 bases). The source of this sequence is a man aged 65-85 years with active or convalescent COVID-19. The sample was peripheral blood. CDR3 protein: CQGLAKNIQYF. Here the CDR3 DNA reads TGTCAGGGACTAGCCAAAAACATTCAGTACTTC.